These 2 T cell receptor beta chains share one sample of origin, sequenced in a study of blood T cell repertoires in COVID-19. The method was immunoSEQ multiplex PCR; TCRdb's version includes in-frame clones alone and lacks a portion of them. The sample shows about 270,000 clones, approximately 92% of them seen only once. Sequenced: PBMCs or T cells enriched from blood (not recorded which). Every receptor here comes from a woman under 30 who had recovered from COVID-19.

The chain combines TRBV6-5 with TRBJ2-7; 8 nucleotides agree with TRBD1. V lost 5 bases, J lost 2 bases, and 5 bases stayed unmatched. The CDR3 is 14 residues long. From germline, CDR1 is MNHEY and CDR2 SVGAGI. As DNA, the CDR3 is TGTGCCAGCAGTCGGACAGGGATCGCCTACGAGCAGTACTTC. Translating gives CASSRTGIAYEQYF.

The chain is built from TRBV7-3 and TRBJ2-7; 10 bases align to TRBD1. The CDR3 extends over 16 amino acids. The junction had 10 bases not matched to a gene; V was cut back by 5 bases and J by 3 bases. In germline, CDR1 is SGHTA, CDR2 FQGTGA. The CDR3 DNA reads as TGTGCCAGCAGCCCGGGACAGGGGAGAGGGGGCTACGAGCAGTACTTC. It is translated as CASSPGQGRGGYEQYF.